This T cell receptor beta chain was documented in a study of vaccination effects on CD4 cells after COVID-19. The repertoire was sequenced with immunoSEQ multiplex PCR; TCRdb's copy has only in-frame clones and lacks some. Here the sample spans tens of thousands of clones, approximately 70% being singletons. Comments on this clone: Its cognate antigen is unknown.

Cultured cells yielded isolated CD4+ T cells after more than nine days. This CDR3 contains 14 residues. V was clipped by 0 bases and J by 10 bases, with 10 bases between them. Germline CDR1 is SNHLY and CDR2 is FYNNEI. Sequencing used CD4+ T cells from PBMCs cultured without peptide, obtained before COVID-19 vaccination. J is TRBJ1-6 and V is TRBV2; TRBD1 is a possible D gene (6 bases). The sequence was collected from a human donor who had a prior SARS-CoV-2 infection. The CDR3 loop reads CASSEATGLSPLHF. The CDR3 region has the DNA TGTGCCAGCAGTGAAGCTACAGGGTTGTCACCCCTCCACTTT.